A single sample gave rise to the 26 T cell receptor beta chains below, sequenced in a study of T-cell memory formation after mild COVID-19. MiXCR, applied by TCRdb to the 5' RACE reads, yields one record per CDR3 protein. The table lists just over 200,000 distinct CDR3 sequences, around 9.1% of them singletons. Material for sequencing was PBMCs or a T cell subset sorted from them (not recorded which). The receptors derive from a man between 18 and 35 years old who had mild COVID-19 (a few samples of this study predate the infection). Cell type and time point are not known.

The chain uses TRBV6-2 or TRBV6-3 and TRBJ2-7; D perhaps matches TRBD1 (5 bases). The V end was cut by 5 bases, the J end by 4 bases, with 9 bases between. The CDR3 consists of 12 residues. From germline, CDR1 is MNHEY and CDR2 SVGEGT. CDR3 in amino acids: CASSDPGYEQYV. The CDR3 nucleotides are TGTGCCAGCAGTGATCCAGGGTACGAGCAGTACGTC.

The gene calls are TRBV29-1 and TRBJ2-7; no definite D call. Looked up from germline, CDR1 is SQVTM and CDR2 is ANQGSEA. The V end lost 5 bases, the J end lost 0 bases, and 17 bases lay between the germline ends. The length of the CDR3 is 15 residues. As DNA, the CDR3 is TGCAGCGTTACTCAGAGGCCAGGAAGCTCCTACGAGCAGTACTTC. Its translation is CSVTQRPGSSYEQYF.

In this sample, this clonotype turned up a few times. The genes are TRBV20-1 and TRBJ2-1, with D maybe TRBD1 (6 bases). Trimming cost V 3 bases and J 10 bases, with 19 bases left between them. Per germline, CDR1 DFQATT and CDR2 SNEGSKA (reference sequence). The CDR3 length is 14 residues. The CDR3 here is CSARPSQGLGEQFF. The CDR3 DNA sequence: TGCAGTGCTAGGCCGAGCCAGGGGTTAGGGGAGCAGTTCTTC.

In its sample, this clonotype was seen a few times. The chain joins TRBV12-3 or TRBV12-4 to TRBJ2-5; D might be TRBD2 (6 bases). Between the trimmed V and J ends, which lost 4 bases and 3 bases, there was a span of 15 bases. The CDR3 contains 15 residues. CDR3 nucleotides: TGTGCCAGCAGTTCGACTTGGGAGCGGGAAGAGACCCAGTACTTC. Translation gives CASSSTWEREETQYF.

The chain has TRBV9 and TRBJ2-2; D unclear. From germline, CDR1 is SGDLS and CDR2 YYNGEE. Trimming cost V 0 bases and J 4 bases, with 4 bases left between them. The CDR3 is 13 residues long. As DNA, the CDR3 is TGTGCCAGCAGCGTAGTAGCCACCGGGGAGCTGTTTTTT. This translates into CASSVVATGELFF.

This sequence joins TRBV11-2 and TRBJ2-2; D possibly corresponds to TRBD1 (5 bases). Germline V CDR1 and CDR2: SGHAT, FQNNGV. V was cut by 1 base and J by 6 bases, with 9 bases left in between. This CDR3 has 14 residues. Here the CDR3 DNA reads TGTGCCAGCAGCTTAGTCCCAGGGTCCGGGGAGCTGTTTTTT. It codes for CASSLVPGSGELFF. Based on the CDR3 plus reference TRBV11-2 and TRBJ2-2, the full variable domain is EAGVAQSPRYKIIEKRQSVAFWCNPISGHATLYWYQQILGQGPKLLIQFQNNGVVDDSQLPKDRFSAERLKGVDSTLKIQPAKLEDSAVYLCASSLVPGSGELFFGEGSRLTVL.

The gene calls are TRBV28 and TRBJ1-6; possible D gene TRBD1, 5 bases. The CDR3 is 15 amino acids. The V gene lost 6 bases and the J gene lost 7 bases, with 16 bases spanning the gap. The V gene's germline CDR1 is MDHEN and CDR2 SYDVKM. The CDR3, as DNA: TGTGCCAGCAGGGGTGAGGACAACCGGAATTCACCCCTCCACTTT. This encodes CASRGEDNRNSPLHF.

Many counts were recorded for this clonotype. The chain recombines TRBV20-1 with TRBJ2-1, with 7 bases matching TRBD1. Germline loops: CDR1 DFQATT, CDR2 SNEGSKA (reference sequence). Trimming cost V 6 bases and J 2 bases; bases outside gene matches: 7. The CDR3 is 14 amino acids. The CDR3 region has the DNA TGCAGTGCCACGGGACAGCTAACCTACAATGAGCAGTTCTTC. Protein: CSATGQLTYNEQFF.

This clonotype was recorded at least ten times. The chain couples TRBV7-2 to TRBJ2-5, with D possibly being TRBD1 or TRBD2 (5 bases each). Trimming shortened V by 1 base and J by 6 bases, and 12 bases separated the two germline ends. The CDR3 extends over 14 amino acids. Germline V gives CDR1 SGHTA, CDR2 FQGNSA. CDR3 protein: CASSLGGSEQTQYF. The CDR3 DNA reads as TGTGCCAGCAGCTTAGGGGGGAGCGAACAGACCCAGTACTTC. The whole variable domain, remainder taken from reference TRBV7-2 and TRBJ2-5, is GAGVSQSPSNKVTEKGKDVELRCDPISGHTALYWYRQSLGQGLEFLIYFQGNSAPDKSGLPSDRFSAERTGGSVSTLTIQRTQQEDSAVYLCASSLGGSEQTQYFGPGTRLLVL.

This clonotype was detected only a few times. This sequence joins TRBV4-1 and TRBJ1-2, with a possible D match to TRBD1 (6 bases). Trimming shortened V by 6 bases and J by 6 bases, and 17 bases separated the two germline ends. The CDR3 is 14 residues long. CDR1 MGHRA and CDR2 YSYEKL come from the germline V gene. The chain's CDR3 is CASRLNRASDGYTF. The CDR3 coding sequence is TGCGCCAGCAGACTGAACAGGGCGTCCGATGGCTACACCTTC.

The gene calls are TRBV7-2 and TRBJ1-4; no clear D. V gave up 2 bases and J gave up 7 bases, with 14 bases separating them. CDR1 and CDR2 from the germline V gene are SGHTA and FQGNSA. The CDR3 contains 15 residues. CDR3 DNA: TGTGCCAGCAGCTTAATAAGGGTGCGGGGTGAAAAACTGTTTTTT. Translation gives CASSLIRVRGEKLFF.

In its sample, this clonotype was seen many times. The chain is built from TRBV6-5 and TRBJ1-1, with D uncertain. Trimming removed 0 bases from V and 2 bases from J, with 7 bases in between. The CDR3 spans 14 residues. Germline assignment: CDR1 MNHEY and CDR2 SVGAGI. DNA of the CDR3: TGTGCCAGCAGTTACTCTTGGGGTAACACTGAAGCTTTCTTT. It specifies CASSYSWGNTEAFF.

This clonotype has ten or more counts. The chain is built from TRBV2 and TRBJ2-7; 8 bases map to TRBD1. With 2 bases clipped from V and 0 bases from J, the junction kept 0 bases outside the gene matches. The germline CDR1 and CDR2 sequences are SNHLY and FYNNEI. The CDR3 has 14 residues. The chain's CDR3 is CASSEQGASYEQYF. The CDR3 coding sequence is TGTGCCAGCAGTGAACAGGGGGCCTCCTACGAGCAGTACTTC.

There are many counts of this clonotype. The chain employs TRBV20-1 and TRBJ2-3; D may be TRBD1 (5 bases). CDR3 length equals 11 residues. Germline CDR1 is DFQATT and CDR2 is SNEGSKA (reference sequence). The V gene lost 2 bases and the J gene lost 6 bases, with 6 bases spanning the gap. Here the CDR3 reads CSARKGDTQYF. The DNA for the CDR3 is TGCAGTGCTAGAAAGGGGGATACGCAGTATTTT.

This clonotype has just a few counts. CDR3 nucleotides: TGTGCCAGCAGCCCAGACATCAGTGGAAACACCATATATTTT. Amino acids: CASSPDISGNTIYF. V usage is TRBV6-6 and J usage is TRBJ1-3; D remains unclear. Looked up from germline, CDR1 is MNHNY and CDR2 is SVGAGI (reference sequence). The CDR3 sequence is 14 residues long. The ends were cut back, 6 bases at V and 3 bases at J, with 12 bases in the middle.

V usage is TRBV2 and J usage is TRBJ2-5; D might be TRBD2 (5 bases). Germline CDR1 reads SNHLY; CDR2 reads FYNNEI. Deletions cut 3 bases from V and 5 bases from J, with 13 bases between. The CDR3 length is 14 residues. The CDR3 reads CASSERADFETQYF. The CDR3 region has the DNA TGTGCCAGCAGTGAGAGGGCCGACTTTGAGACCCAGTACTTC.

This clonotype was observed a handful of times. The chain is built from TRBV27 and TRBJ2-5; a possible D gene is TRBD1 (5 bases). The CDR3 length is 13 residues. Deletions cut 5 bases from V and 5 bases from J, with 12 bases between. Germline loops: CDR1 MNHEY, CDR2 SMNVEV (reference sequence). CDR3 DNA sequence: TGTGCCAGCAGTCATACAGGATTGGAGACCCAGTACTTC. Protein sequence: CASSHTGLETQYF.

The V and J genes are TRBV7-2 and TRBJ2-5; D is possibly TRBD1 (6 bases). The germline CDR1 and CDR2 sequences are SGHTA and FQGNSA. The CDR3 has 14 residues. Trimming left V 0 bases short and J 4 bases short, with 9 bases between. The CDR3: CASSLAARGETQYF. The CDR3 bases are TGTGCCAGCAGCTTAGCAGCCAGGGGAGAGACCCAGTACTTC.

With respect to this clonotype: A much larger clone lies a single base off, so this may be a read error. The chain carries TRBV7-2 and TRBJ2-2, with D possibly TRBD2 on 6 matching bases. CDR1 and CDR2 (germline): SGHTA, FQGNSA. The CDR3 sequence is 15 residues long. CDR3 DNA sequence: TGTGACAGCAGCCGAGGAGGGGCGAACACCGGGGAGCTGTTTTTT. Amino acids: CDSSRGGANTGELFF.

This clonotype was detected ten times or more. The chain employs TRBV5-1 and TRBJ2-1; tentatively, D is TRBD1 (5 bases). The CDR3 is 13 residues long. Trimming removed 2 bases from V and 4 bases from J, with 7 bases in between. CDR1 is SGHRS and CDR2 is YFSETQ in the germline V gene. CDR3 sequence: CASSLDSYNEQFF. Written as DNA, the CDR3 is TGCGCCAGCAGCTTAGACAGTTACAATGAGCAGTTCTTC.

This clonotype was picked up many times. The chain is built from TRBV12-3 or TRBV12-4 and TRBJ2-7; tentatively, D is TRBD1 or TRBD2 (6 bases each). This CDR3 spans 13 amino acids. The V gene lost 8 bases and the J gene lost 3 bases, with 14 bases spanning the gap. The CDR3 DNA is TGTGCCAGCGGAAGGGGGAGGAACTACGAGCAGTACTTC. It encodes CASGRGRNYEQYF.

This chain uses TRBV5-6 with TRBJ2-5, with D tentatively TRBD1 (6 bases). Germline V gives CDR1 SGHDT, CDR2 YYEEEE. The CDR3 loop spans 14 amino acids. The V end was cut by 0 bases, the J end by 3 bases, with 9 bases between. CDR3 nucleotides: TGTGCCAGCAGCTTGGACCGACAGGAAGAGACCCAGTACTTC. It yields the protein CASSLDRQEETQYF.

This clonotype was counted only a few times. The genes are TRBV4-2 and TRBJ2-5, with 10 nucleotides matching TRBD1. V shed 0 bases and J 5 bases; nucleotides not matched to a gene: 6. Per germline, CDR1 LGHNA and CDR2 YNFKEQ. This CDR3 comprises 16 residues. The CDR3 protein is CASSQDGGQGWETQYF. The CDR3 DNA reads TGTGCCAGCAGCCAAGACGGGGGACAGGGGTGGGAGACCCAGTACTTC.

The table lists this clonotype with a few counts. This chain links TRBV15 with TRBJ1-1; D not certain. Trimming left V 4 bases short and J 0 bases short, with 3 bases between. This CDR3 has 12 residues. CDR1 and CDR2 (germline): LNHNV, YYDKDF (reference sequence). The CDR3 DNA sequence: TGTGCCACCAGCAATATGAACACTGAAGCTTTCTTT. Its translation is CATSNMNTEAFF.

The table lists this clonotype with a few counts. The chain has TRBV29-1 and TRBJ1-1, with D maybe TRBD1 (5 bases). V lost 6 bases and J 5 bases, leaving 13 bases between the germline ends. The CDR3 is 12 residues long. CDR1 is SQVTM and CDR2 is ANQGSEA in the germline V gene. The CDR3 sequence: CSVESRETEAFF. The CDR3 DNA sequence: TGCAGCGTGGAGAGCAGGGAAACTGAAGCTTTCTTT.

The chain joins TRBV7-8 to TRBJ2-5, with 7 bases lining up with TRBD1. The junction had 5 bases not matched to a gene; V was cut back by 5 bases and J by 2 bases. CDR3 size: 14 residues. Germline-derived CDR1 and CDR2 are SGHVS and FQNEAQ. In DNA form, the CDR3 reads TGTGCCAGCAGCCCCGGACAGGTACAAGAGACCCAGTACTTC. Protein product: CASSPGQVQETQYF.